What follows are 14 T cell receptor beta chains derived from one specimen sequenced in a study of PD-L1 blockade in urothelial cancer. Profiled with immunoSEQ multiplex PCR; TCRdb holds only in-frame clones, not every one. Of about 50,000 clones in the sample, roughly nine tenths were seen once. Specimen: PBMCs, collected around atezolizumab (anti-PD-L1) treatment. Receptors originate from a man aged 55 to 70 with urothelial cancer.

This rearrangement joins TRBV5-6 to TRBJ1-2; 8 bases match TRBD1. With 0 bases clipped from V and 3 bases from J, the junction kept 10 bases outside the gene matches. The germline gives CDR1 SGHDT, CDR2 YYEEEE. The CDR3 runs to 17 residues. The CDR3 reads CASSLEGFRGRYYGYTF. The DNA of the CDR3 is TGTGCCAGCAGCTTGGAAGGTTTCAGGGGGCGATACTATGGCTACACCTTC.

The chain carries TRBV19 and TRBJ1-5, with TRBD1 matching 8 bases. V lost 1 base to trimming and J lost 6 bases; unmatched junction nucleotides: 5. The CDR3 is 15 amino acids. Germline V gene data show CDR1 as LNHDA and CDR2 as SQIVND (reference sequence). Here the CDR3 reads CASSIGPGGGQPQHF. DNA for the CDR3: TGTGCCAGTAGTATAGGCCCAGGGGGCGGTCAGCCCCAGCATTTT.

This clone is medium-sized by share. The chain employs TRBV25-1 and TRBJ1-6; 9 nucleotides match TRBD1. Germline V gives CDR1 MGHDK, CDR2 SYGVNS. The CDR3 runs 13 residues. Trimming cost V 8 bases and J 9 bases; bases outside gene matches: 5. The CDR3 region has the DNA TGTGCCAGCGAGGGACAGGGCCGTTCACCCCTCCACTTT. Its translation: CASEGQGRSPLHF.

The chain links TRBV7-2 to TRBJ1-2; 12 nucleotides agree with TRBD1. This CDR3 is built from 16 residues. CDR1 SGHTA and CDR2 FQGNSA come from the germline V gene. The junction had 8 bases not matched to a gene; V was cut back by 5 bases and J by 4 bases. CDR3 sequence: CASSLRGGQGAYGYTF. The CDR3 DNA follows: TGTGCCAGCAGCCTCCGCGGGGGACAGGGGGCCTATGGCTACACCTTC.

The rearrangement links TRBV6-1 to TRBJ2-5, with TRBD2 matching 9 bases. V shed 4 bases, J shed 4 bases, and the junction held 4 bases outside the gene matches. This CDR3 region has 14 residues. The V gene's germline CDR1 is MNHNS and CDR2 SASEGT. The CDR3 loop reads CASSGRGGRETQYF. The CDR3, as DNA: TGTGCCAGCAGTGGGCGGGGGGGCCGAGAGACCCAGTACTTC.

This clone was counted a single time. The chain recombines TRBV7-6 with TRBJ2-3; TRBD2 is a possible D gene (6 bases). The CDR3 length is 16 residues. Germline lookup yields CDR1 SGHVS and CDR2 FNYEAQ. Trimming left V 4 bases short and J 0 bases short, with 14 bases between. The CDR3 DNA is TGTGCCAGCAGCTCTGTGGGGGGAGTTAGCACAGATACGCAGTATTTT. Protein product: CASSSVGGVSTDTQYF.

V gene TRBV5-1 combines with J gene TRBJ1-1, with a weak D call TRBD1 (5 bases). The CDR3 is 15 residues long. V lost 0 bases to trimming and J lost 1 base, with 10 bases between them. CDR1 SGHRS and CDR2 YFSETQ come from the germline V gene. CDR3 sequence reads: CASSLVSGWNTEAFF. In DNA, the CDR3 is TGCGCCAGCAGCTTGGTTTCAGGGTGGAACACTGAAGCTTTCTTT.

The gene calls are TRBV6-5 and TRBJ2-7; no clear D. Per germline, CDR1 MNHEY and CDR2 SVGAGI. V gave up 6 bases and J gave up 2 bases, with 17 bases separating them. The CDR3 loop spans 15 amino acids. CDR3 nucleotide sequence: TGTGCCAGCAGCTCCTGGAAAGAACAGCCCTACGAGCAGTACTTC. The encoded protein is CASSSWKEQPYEQYF.

The table lists this clone with a count of one. The sample carries other DNA sequences with the same CDR3. J is TRBJ1-1 and V is TRBV7-2; D might be TRBD1 (6 bases). Germline loops: CDR1 SGHTA, CDR2 FQGNSA. CDR3 length: 13 amino acids. Deletions cut 0 bases from V and 8 bases from J, with 10 bases between. The DNA for the CDR3 is TGTGCCAGCAGCTTAGCGCGGGGGCGGGAAGCTTTCTTT. The encoded protein is CASSLARGREAFF.

The rearrangement joins TRBV6-5 to TRBJ2-2, with TRBD2 identical over 9 bases. Germline V gene sequence: CDR1 MNHEY, CDR2 SVGAGI. V gave up 4 bases and J gave up 5 bases; unmatched junction bases: 5. The CDR3 runs 15 residues. The CDR3 DNA sequence: TGTGCCAGCAGTTTAGCGGGGGTACCTACCGGGGAGCTGTTTTTT. As protein: CASSLAGVPTGELFF.

This clone was detected only once. V is TRBV7-8 and J is TRBJ1-1; TRBD1 aligns across 11 bases. Germline CDR1 SGHVS, CDR2 FQNEAQ. The J segment lost 11 bases and the V segment lost 1 base, leaving 3 bases of the junction unmatched. The CDR3 has 13 amino acids. The CDR3 sequence is CASSLGDRGTAFF. Here the CDR3 DNA reads TGTGCCAGCAGCTTAGGGGACAGGGGGACGGCTTTCTTT.

The rearrangement joins TRBV19 to TRBJ1-5; D remains unclear. Trimming took 6 bases from V and 4 from J, leaving 13 bases between them. The germline gives CDR1 LNHDA, CDR2 SQIVND (reference sequence). The CDR3 is made up of 14 amino acids. Written as DNA, the CDR3 is TGTGCCAGTAGCCCAGGCCTAGCAAATCAGCCCCAGCATTTT. Its protein product is CASSPGLANQPQHF.

This clone was counted only a few times. CDR3 in amino acids: CASSTRQGGSGNTIYF. CDR3 DNA: TGTGCCAGCAGCACGAGACAGGGAGGATCTGGAAACACCATATATTTT. V gene TRBV5-4 combines with J gene TRBJ1-3; 7 bases align to TRBD1. V lost 4 bases and J lost 1; bases outside the gene matches: 8. Germline CDR1 reads SGHNT; CDR2 reads YYREEE (reference sequence). This CDR3 has 16 residues.

The chain links TRBV5-4 to TRBJ2-3; TRBD1 agrees at 7 bases. Germline CDR1 SGHNT, CDR2 YYREEE (reference sequence). This CDR3 region has 14 residues. The trim removed 3 bases at V and 4 bases at J, leaving 5 bases unmatched. The CDR3 reads CASSWRQGSDTQYF. In DNA, the CDR3 is TGTGCCAGCAGCTGGCGACAGGGATCAGATACGCAGTATTTT.